Listed below are T cell receptor beta chains from one sample, sequenced in a study of T cells in Graves' hyperthyroidism and ophthalmopathy. TCRdb reanalysed the multiplex PCR reads using MiXCR and keeps one entry per CDR3 protein. Of over 650,000 distinct CDR3 sequences listed, 45% are singletons. The specimen sequenced was peripheral blood or thyroid tissue (not recorded which). The source is an adult man with Graves' disease, either hyperthyroidism or ophthalmopathy (not recorded which). The CDR3 runs from the conserved cysteine through the conserved F or W. The order of the fields is J gene, V gene, D gene, clone size, CDR3 length, CDR3 DNA, CDR3 protein. D genes are given only for firm matches. Where a row states a size, it is once, few, many or the class of an expanded clone; other rows omit it.

TRBJ1-2 | TRBV6-1 | . | . | 15 | TGTGCCAGCAGTCCCGGGGCCCTCTCAGAGTATGGCTACACCTTC | CASSPGALSEYGYTF
TRBJ2-5 | TRBV20-1 | . | . | 14 | TGCAGTGCCTCGCTCATCATTGGGTCGGAGACCCAGTACTTC | CSASLIIGSETQYF
TRBJ1-6 | TRBV7-2 | TRBD1 | once | 16 | TGTGCCAGCAGCTTAGCGGGACAGGGGAATAATTCACCCCTCCACTTT | CASSLAGQGNNSPLHF
TRBJ1-2 | TRBV29-1 | TRBD1 | . | 15 | TGCAGCGTTGACGGGGGGACAGGCACTTACTATGGCTACACCTTC | CSVDGGTGTYYGYTF
TRBJ2-5 | TRBV7-9 | TRBD2 | . | 19 | TGTGCCAGCAGTGCCGTCGGGACTAGCGGGGGGGGAAGGGCAGAGACCCAGTACTTC | CASSAVGTSGGGRAETQYF
TRBJ1-6 | TRBV20-1 | . | . | 17 | TGCAGTGCTAGAACGGCGCCCTCTCAATCTATTAATTCACCCCTCCACTTT | CSARTAPSQSINSPLHF
TRBJ1-5 | TRBV6-1 | . | few | 15 | TGTGCCAGCAGGTCCCGACAGTCCTGGAATCAGCCCCAGCATTTT | CASRSRQSWNQPQHF
TRBJ1-2 | TRBV7-8 | TRBD1 | once | 16 | TGTGCCAGCAGCTTCCAGGACAGGGGGCCTAACTATGGCTACACCTTC | CASSFQDRGPNYGYTF
TRBJ2-7 | TRBV19 | TRBD1 | . | 14 | TGTGCCAGTAGTTTCGGGACAGATTTCTACGAGCAGTACTTC | CASSFGTDFYEQYF
TRBJ1-1 | TRBV19 | . | few | 15 | TGTGCCAGTAGTATGTACGGCAGTGGGAACACTGAAGCTTTCTTT | CASSMYGSGNTEAFF
TRBJ1-5 | TRBV6-5 | . | . | 10 | TGTGCCAGCAGTTACTCGGGATTTCGGTTT | CASSYSGFRF
TRBJ1-1 | TRBV9 | . | . | 14 | TGTGCCAGCAACAAATCACAGGGGAACACTGAAGCTTTCTTT | CASNKSQGNTEAFF
TRBJ2-2 | TRBV20-1 | . | . | 13 | TGCAGTGCTACAGGGGTGAACACCGGGGAGCTGTTTTTT | CSATGVNTGELFF
TRBJ1-1 | TRBV11-2 | . | few | 13 | TGTGCCAGCAGCCGTCAGCTTTCAACTGAAGCTTTCTTT | CASSRQLSTEAFF
TRBJ1-1 | TRBV19 | TRBD1 | . | 14 | TGTGCCACCTACGGGACAGGGGGCGCGAGTGAAGCTTTCTTT | CATYGTGGASEAFF
TRBJ1-2 | TRBV6-5 | . | . | 14 | TGTGCCAGCAGTTACTCGAGGGGTAACTATGGCTACACCTTC | CASSYSRGNYGYTF
TRBJ1-6 | TRBV20-1 | . | . | 14 | TGCAGTGCTTCCTGGGCGGGCAGGAATTCACCCCTCCACTTT | CSASWAGRNSPLHF
TRBJ1-6 | TRBV15 | . | few | 17 | TGTGCCACCAGCAGAAAAACGCCCGCCGGGCTTAATTCACCCCTCCACTTT | CATSRKTPAGLNSPLHF
TRBJ2-7 | TRBV7-9 | TRBD1 | few | 15 | TGTGCCAGCAGCGTCAGGACAGGGGGCTCCTACGAGCAGTACTTC | CASSVRTGGSYEQYF
TRBJ2-5 | TRBV25-1 | . | . | 15 | TGTGCTGAGGTGCCTAGGCGGGCGACCCAAGAGACCCAGTACTTC | CAEVPRRATQETQYF
TRBJ2-5 | TRBV20-1 | . | few | 16 | TGCAGTGCTAGTCTTGATTTAGGGGCGGACACAGGGACCCAGTACTTC | CSASLDLGADTGTQYF
TRBJ1-5 | TRBV7-6 | TRBD1 | . | 16 | TGTGCCAGCAGTTACTCGAGCCCCCAGGGGGATCAGCCCCAGCATTTT | CASSYSSPQGDQPQHF
TRBJ2-5 | TRBV5-1 | . | few | 15 | TGCGCCAGCAGGGGCGGGCCCAGATCCCAAGAGACCCAGTACTTC | CASRGGPRSQETQYF
TRBJ1-3 | TRBV9 | TRBD1 | . | 19 | TGTGCCAGCAGCGTATCCCTGTCCGCCGGGACAGGGAATGGAAACACCATATATTTT | CASSVSLSAGTGNGNTIYF
TRBJ2-7 | TRBV20-1 | . | . | 12 | TGCAGTGCTAGCAGGGGGGACCACGAGCAGTACTTC | CSASRGDHEQYF
TRBJ2-5 | TRBV7-2 | TRBD2 | few | 15 | TGTGCCAGCAGCCCTAGCGGGACCCTCCAAGAGACCCAGTACTTC | CASSPSGTLQETQYF
TRBJ2-2 | TRBV19 | . | . | 13 | TGTGCCAGTACCGGGACTGACACCGGGGAGCTGTTTTTT | CASTGTDTGELFF
TRBJ2-2 | TRBV27 | TRBD1 | few | 16 | TGTGCCAGCAGTAACTGGGACAGGGTCGGGACCGGGGAGCTGTTTTTT | CASSNWDRVGTGELFF
TRBJ1-2 | TRBV6-5 | . | many | 16 | TGTGCCAGCAGTACCCAGGACAGCTTCCCTAACTATGGCTACACCTTC | CASSTQDSFPNYGYTF
TRBJ1-5 | TRBV25-1 | . | . | 9 | TGTGCCAGCAGTGAATTAGGGCATTTT | CASSELGHF
TRBJ2-7 | TRBV19 | . | . | 16 | TGTGCCAGTAGTATAGGGAGCCTAGTGGGGGGCTACGAGCAGTACTTC | CASSIGSLVGGYEQYF
TRBJ2-7 | TRBV10-2 | TRBD1 | . | 15 | TGCGCCAGCAGGGGTGGGACAGGGGGCGGGCACGAGCAGTACTTC | CASRGGTGGGHEQYF